This TCR beta chain was obtained from a study of post-analysis software for immune sequencing data. The TCR beta cDNA libraries carried unique molecular identifiers. TCRdb reprocessed the PCR reads via MiXCR and lists one record per CDR3 protein. This sample has 160,000 or so distinct CDR3 sequences, with 35% to 40% found just once. To note about this clonotype: Its antigen remains unidentified.

This CDR3 is 15 amino acids long. CDR1 and CDR2 from the germline V gene are SGHRS and YFSETQ. With 4 bases clipped from V and 2 bases from J, the junction kept 5 bases outside the gene matches. Broader study findings: Controls' normalized Chao1 diversity significantly exceeded that of multiple sclerosis patients. Patients had higher frequencies than controls of five or six TRBV segments, including TRBV5-6, TRBV5-1 and TRBV20-1.

V is TRBV5-1 and J is TRBJ2-3, with 9 bases matching TRBD1. This sequence originates from a girl between 10 and 17 years old with multiple sclerosis. Specimen: blood, collected after autologous hematopoietic stem cell transplantation. The CDR3 DNA reads as TGCGCCAGCAGCCTACAGGGGGCGAACACAGATACGCAGTATTTT. It encodes CASSLQGANTDTQYF.